This TCR beta chain was sequenced in a study of a mutant IDH1 vaccine in newly diagnosed glioma. Study context: Vaccination followed radiotherapy alone by 4-6 weeks, or accompanied temozolomide cycles. Overall study results and limits: Variations in leading peripheral T cell clonotypes appeared to have no connection with pseudoprogression. Of all patients, roughly 93% showed vaccine-induced immune responses.

Libraries were prepared by immunoSEQ multiplex PCR; TCRdb keeps only in-frame clonotypes and omits some of them. The data show about 46,000 clones, 85% to 95% seen once. CDR1 is SGDLS, CDR2 YYNGEE, per germline. Trimming removed 6 bases from V and 6 bases from J; junction bases left unmatched: 12. This CDR3 is built from 15 residues. Turning to this clone: Its specificity is unknown.

Time point meaning: week 35, safety follow-up. In every dose of vaccine, 300 ug of mutant IDH1 20-mer peptide was given alongside topical imiquimod. The chain employs TRBV9 and TRBJ1-2; 9 nucleotides line up with TRBD1. The sequence was obtained from a man aged 50 to 60 with glioma. Sequenced here: PBMCs, sampled from a glioma patient whose treatment included an IDH1 peptide vaccine. The CDR3 region has the DNA TGTGCCAGCACCTTTCTGGGGACAGGGAAGGATGGCTACACCTTC. Translating gives CASTFLGTGKDGYTF.